These T cell receptor beta chains were read from a single sample in a study of PD-L1 blockade in urothelial cancer. The assay was immunoSEQ multiplex PCR, and TCRdb's table has in-frame clones only and misses some. This table holds 40,000 to 60,000 clones, 70% to 80% found once. The specimen was PBMCs, collected around atezolizumab (anti-PD-L1) treatment. The receptors here all came from a man between 65 and 85 years old with urothelial cancer. CDR3s include the opening cysteine and the closing phenylalanine or tryptophan. The order of the fields is V gene, J gene, clone size, D gene, CDR3 protein, CDR3 DNA. A D gene is named only where the DNA matches it firmly. Rows give clone size only sometimes, using once, few, many, or a class for an expanded clone.

TRBV6-4	TRBJ2-1	-	TRBD1	CASSVRFGQGSDEQFF	TGTGCCAGCAGTGTCAGGTTCGGACAGGGGTCGGATGAGCAGTTCTTC
TRBV19	TRBJ2-7	few	TRBD1	CASSPGTGLSYEQYF	TGTGCCAGTAGCCCCGGGACAGGGCTCTCCTACGAGCAGTACTTC
TRBV29-1	TRBJ2-1	-	TRBD2	CSAPTSGRSYNEQFF	TGCAGCGCCCCGACTAGCGGGAGATCCTACAATGAGCAGTTCTTC
TRBV28	TRBJ2-7	-	TRBD1	CASSRAGQGPDEQYF	TGTGCCAGCAGTCGCGCGGGACAGGGACCCGACGAGCAGTACTTC
TRBV19	TRBJ2-2	many	-	CASSLSGNTGELFF	TGTGCCAGTAGCCTTAGCGGAAACACCGGGGAGCTGTTTTTT
TRBV28	TRBJ1-2	-	-	CASNPGRTNYGYTF	TGTGCCAGCAACCCCGGGAGAACTAACTATGGCTACACCTTC
TRBV13	TRBJ2-1	-	TRBD1	CASSSDRGRDEQFF	TGTGCCAGCAGCTCGGACAGGGGGAGGGATGAGCAGTTCTTC
TRBV7-8	TRBJ1-1	few	-	CASSLGRSLRYTEAFF	TGTGCCAGCAGCTTAGGACGGAGCCTGCGGTACACTGAAGCTTTCTTT
TRBV9	TRBJ2-7	-	-	CASSVTDTSHEQYF	TGTGCCAGCAGCGTAACCGATACTAGCCACGAGCAGTACTTC
TRBV28	TRBJ2-2	-	TRBD2	CASRTSGVGELFF	TGTGCCAGCAGGACTAGCGGAGTTGGGGAGCTGTTTTTT
TRBV11-3	TRBJ2-3	-	TRBD2	CASSYMAGGPDTQYF	TGTGCCAGCAGCTATATGGCGGGAGGGCCGGATACGCAGTATTTT
TRBV30	TRBJ1-1	few	-	CAWSAGGEAFF	TGTGCCTGGAGCGCGGGGGGAGAAGCTTTCTTT
TRBV5-1	TRBJ1-1	-	TRBD1	CASSLFTGANTEAFF	TGCGCCAGCAGCTTGTTTACAGGGGCGAACACTGAAGCTTTCTTT
TRBV5-1	TRBJ1-5	-	-	CASSLTGPPDPQHF	TGCGCCAGCAGCTTAACAGGGCCCCCCGATCCCCAGCATTTT
TRBV18	TRBJ1-5	-	TRBD1	CASSSGQGASNQPQHF	TGTGCCAGCTCATCAGGACAGGGGGCGAGCAATCAGCCCCAGCATTTT
TRBV5-6	TRBJ2-1	-	-	CASSLFWGRTYNEQFF	TGTGCCAGCAGCTTGTTTTGGGGGCGCACCTATAATGAGCAGTTCTTC
TRBV28	TRBJ1-5	-	-	CASGDTGLSNQPQHF	TGTGCCAGCGGAGATACAGGGTTAAGCAATCAGCCCCAGCATTTT
TRBV7-8	TRBJ2-5	-	-	CASSPYSRPYQETQYF	TGTGCCAGCAGCCCCTACAGCAGACCGTACCAAGAGACCCAGTACTTC
TRBV5-1	TRBJ2-7	-	TRBD1	CASSPGGSGTGAFYEQYF	TGCGCCAGCAGCCCTGGGGGGTCCGGGACAGGGGCTTTCTACGAGCAGTACTTC
TRBV6-1	TRBJ1-1	-	TRBD1	CASSVLTGANTEAFF	TGTGCCAGCAGTGTATTGACAGGGGCGAACACTGAAGCTTTCTTT
TRBV10-1	TRBJ1-4	-	TRBD1	CASSAGTEDEKLFF	TGCGCCAGCTCAGCCGGGACAGAAGACGAAAAACTGTTTTTT
TRBV28	TRBJ2-7	few	TRBD1	CASSFGQGSHEQYF	TGTGCCAGCAGTTTCGGACAGGGGTCCCACGAGCAGTACTTC
TRBV5-1	TRBJ1-2	-	-	CASSLGNGLYGYTF	TGCGCCAGCAGCTTGGGTAACGGACTCTATGGCTACACCTTC
TRBV28	TRBJ1-1	-	TRBD1	CASSLWTGVGTEAFF	TGTGCCAGCAGTTTATGGACAGGGGTAGGCACTGAAGCTTTCTTT
TRBV5-6	TRBJ1-3	few	-	CASSFSDSGNTIYF	TGTGCCAGCAGCTTTAGCGACTCTGGAAACACCATATATTTT
TRBV29-1	TRBJ2-1	-	-	CSVEPLATSSYNEQFF	TGCAGCGTTGAACCTTTAGCGACAAGCTCCTACAATGAGCAGTTCTTC
TRBV5-5	TRBJ2-7	-	-	CASSLGLLNYYEQYF	TGTGCCAGCAGCTTGGGACTTCTAAACTACTACGAGCAGTACTTC
TRBV30	TRBJ2-1	-	-	CAWSANYNEQFF	TGTGCCTGGAGTGCCAATTACAATGAGCAGTTCTTC
TRBV6-5	TRBJ2-2	-	TRBD1	CASSYSGQGTGELFF	TGTGCCAGCAGTTACTCGGGACAGGGTACCGGGGAGCTGTTTTTT
TRBV27	TRBJ2-1	-	TRBD2	CASSRLAGGQGGEQFF	TGTGCCAGCAGTCGACTAGCGGGAGGGCAAGGTGGTGAGCAGTTCTTC
TRBV5-1	TRBJ1-2	-	-	CASSLAPQGNYGYTF	TGCGCCAGCAGCTTGGCCCCACAGGGAAACTATGGCTACACCTTC